The next 14 T cell receptor beta chains were all read from a single sample in a study of technical replicates of blood from a few donors. Sequencing used immunoSEQ multiplex PCR; TCRdb keeps in-frame clones, though not all of them. The profile shows some 70,000 clones, just under 95% of them singletons. Sequencing used T cells isolated from PBMCs. Receptors were obtained from a human donor in good health.

The chain joins TRBV9 to TRBJ2-7; 10 bases are a match to TRBD1. V lost 3 bases, J lost 7 bases, and 10 bases stayed unmatched. CDR3 length equals 15 residues. The germline CDR1 and CDR2 sequences are SGDLS and YYNGEE. CDR3 protein: CASSGNGGTGEEQYF. The CDR3 bases are TGTGCCAGCAGCGGCAACGGGGGGACAGGGGAAGAGCAGTACTTC. Full variable domain (outside the CDR3, taken from reference TRBV9 and TRBJ2-7): DSGVTQTPKHLITATGQRVTLRCSPRSGDLSVYWYQQSLDQGLQFLIQYYNGEERAKGNILERFSAQQFPDLHSELNLSSLELGDSALYFCASSGNGGTGEEQYFGPGTRLTVT.

The chain carries TRBV29-1 and TRBJ2-1; D is unresolved. The CDR3 is made up of 14 amino acids. V dropped 0 bases and J dropped 0 bases, with 6 bases sitting between them. Looked up from germline, CDR1 is SQVTM and CDR2 is ANQGSEA. The CDR3 region is CSVEDPVSYNEQFF. The CDR3 bases are TGCAGCGTTGAAGATCCCGTCTCCTACAATGAGCAGTTCTTC.

This clone was picked up one time. The chain carries TRBV30 and TRBJ2-7; D may be TRBD1 (6 bases). Germline CDR1 reads GTSNPN; CDR2 reads SVGIG (reference sequence). The CDR3 has 12 residues. Between the trimmed V and J ends, which lost 2 bases and 5 bases, there was a span of 10 bases. The CDR3 DNA is TGTGCCTGGAGTACAGGGTACGACGAGCAGTACTTC. Its translation: CAWSTGYDEQYF.

V gene TRBV11-2 combines with J gene TRBJ2-7; the D gene is possibly TRBD2 (6 bases). V shed 5 bases and J shed 6 bases, with 20 bases lying between them. Germline values: CDR1 SGHAT, CDR2 FQNNGV. The CDR3 covers 15 residues. CDR3 sequence: CASSGRGAPLSEQYF. CDR3 DNA sequence: TGTGCCAGCAGCGGGCGCGGGGCTCCCCTTTCCGAGCAGTACTTC.

This sequence joins TRBV10-3 and TRBJ2-1, with TRBD2 matching 9 bases. CDR1 is ENHRY, CDR2 SYGVKD, per germline. V gave up 0 bases and J gave up 8 bases; unmatched junction bases: 5. This CDR3 spans 15 amino acids. For the CDR3, the DNA is TGTGCCATCAGTGAGTCTGAGCGGGAGGCCCATGAGCAGTTCTTC. It codes for CAISESEREAHEQFF.

The chain uses TRBV21-1 and TRBJ2-7; the table names TRBD2, a call not compared with the DNA. TRBV21-1 is described as a pseudogene. This CDR3 region has 16 residues. This CDR3 reads CASSKVLGGKNYEQYF. The CDR3 DNA reads as TGTGCCAGCAGCAAAGTCCTCGGGGGTAAGAACTACGAGCAGTACTTC.

V is TRBV7-9 and J is TRBJ2-7; TRBD1 matches 9 bases. CDR3 length: 15 amino acids. Germline V gene data show CDR1 as SEHNR and CDR2 as FQNEAQ (reference sequence). The trim removed 4 bases at V and 1 base at J, leaving 5 bases unmatched. CDR3 DNA: TGTGCCAGCAGCTCGAAGGGGACAGGGTCCTACGAGCAGTACTTC. Translating gives CASSSKGTGSYEQYF.

V usage is TRBV25-1 and J usage is TRBJ2-6; a weak D match, TRBD1 (6 bases). Germline CDR1 and CDR2: MGHDK and SYGVNS. V lost 1 base, J lost 4 bases, and 14 bases lay in between. There are 17 residues in the CDR3. CDR3 in amino acids: CASSEFTRQGGANVLTF. The CDR3 DNA reads TGTGCCAGCAGTGAATTTACTAGGCAGGGGGGGGCCAACGTCCTGACTTTC.

The rearrangement joins TRBV19 to TRBJ1-5; 7 nucleotides match TRBD1. The germline V gene encodes CDR1 LNHDA and CDR2 SQIVND (reference sequence). This CDR3 region has 14 residues. V lost 4 bases, J lost 3 bases, and 3 bases stayed unmatched. The CDR3 sequence is CASSTGQPNQPQHF. CDR3 nucleotide sequence: TGTGCCAGTAGTACGGGACAGCCCAATCAGCCCCAGCATTTT.

V is TRBV6-5 and J is TRBJ2-3, with D hard to call. From germline, CDR1 is MNHEY and CDR2 SVGAGI. The CDR3 has 13 amino acids. The V gene lost 3 bases and the J gene lost 4 bases, with 8 bases spanning the gap. Here the CDR3 reads CASSYNEADTQYF. CDR3 bases: TGTGCCAGCAGTTATAATGAGGCAGATACGCAGTATTTT.

The J gene is TRBJ2-2, the V gene TRBV6-5, with 8 nucleotides matching TRBD2. CDR3 size: 15 residues. Germline CDR1 and CDR2: MNHEY and SVGAGI. J gave up 4 bases and V 2 bases, and 3 bases lay outside the gene matches. The CDR3 reads CASSYSSGSTGELFF. CDR3 coding DNA: TGTGCCAGCAGTTACAGCAGCGGGAGCACCGGGGAGCTGTTTTTT.

The sample holds one count of this clone. J is TRBJ2-7 and V is TRBV2, with 11 bases identical to TRBD2. Trimming at V came to 7 bases and at J to 3 bases, leaving 8 bases not matched to a gene. Germline loops: CDR1 SNHLY, CDR2 FYNNEI. CDR3 size: 15 residues. The CDR3 nucleotides are TGTGCCAGCACTCTAGCGGGAGGTTTGGGCTACGAGCAGTACTTC. Amino acid sequence: CASTLAGGLGYEQYF. Full variable domain (outside the CDR3, taken from reference TRBV2 and TRBJ2-7): EPEVTQTPSHQVTQMGQEVILRCVPISNHLYFYWYRQILGQKVEFLVSFYNNEISEKSEIFDDQFSVERPDGSNFTLKIRSTKLEDSAMYFCASTLAGGLGYEQYFGPGTRLTVT.

The chain uses TRBV7-2 and TRBJ2-7, with TRBD2 identical over 13 bases. This CDR3 comprises 16 residues. Germline-derived CDR1 and CDR2 are SGHTA and FQGNSA. With 7 bases clipped from V and 4 bases from J, the junction kept 10 bases outside the gene matches. The CDR3, as DNA: TGTGCCAGCACGGGACTAGCGGGACTTAGGGAATACGAGCAGTACTTC. Its translation is CASTGLAGLREYEQYF.

The chain carries TRBV6-5 and TRBJ2-1, with 7 bases matching TRBD2. Germline trimming cut 2 bases from V and 7 bases from J; bases unmatched to any gene: 8. Germline V lookup: CDR1 MNHEY, CDR2 SVGAGI. This CDR3 is built from 15 residues. The DNA of the CDR3 is TGTGCCAGCAGTTACAGCCCATCTAGCGGTAATGAGCAGTTCTTC. It translates to CASSYSPSSGNEQFF.